This TCR beta chain comes out of a study of blood T cell repertoires in COVID-19. Whole-study context: Collection of acute and convalescent COVID-19 samples took place in the United States, Italy and Spain.

As originally analysed: Estimated nucleated cell counts came from reference gene primer amplification. Only in-frame clones appear in the TCRdb table, and some are missing; sequencing was by immunoSEQ multiplex PCR. V, J and clone size derive from that table, while D and trimming were established from the DNA sequence. The sample yields more than 150,000 clones, around nine tenths seen once. This clone was counted between two and nine times. After removal of 0 bases from V and 10 bases from J, the junction contained 5 bases not matched to a gene. Germline V gene data show CDR1 as MNHNS and CDR2 as SASEGT. The CDR3 totals 15 residues.

The sample consisted of peripheral blood. The genes are TRBV6-1 and TRBJ1-4; 10 bases fit TRBD1. The receptor was derived from a man aged 35-49 years with active or convalescent COVID-19. The CDR3 region has the DNA TGTGCCAGCAGTGAAGCGGGACAGGGGATTGGAAAACTGTTTTTT. Its protein is CASSEAGQGIGKLFF.